This T cell receptor (beta chain) came from a study of T cells in Graves' hyperthyroidism and ophthalmopathy. Across the study: Sampling of peripheral blood happened at initial diagnosis, prior to any treatment.

A Clinical Activity Score of at least 3, a NOSPECS grade of at least 4 and a duration under 3 months were recorded in the ophthalmopathy patients. Ten or more counts support this clonotype. The antigen is not known. Study observations and caveats: Ophthalmopathy cases were set apart from stable hyperthyroidism by a 13 V-J model.

There were TCR beta CDR3 regions amplified from RNA transcripts. The HTBI primer set served for first-round RT-PCR of the TCR CDR3. One entry per CDR3 protein results from TCRdb running MiXCR on the multiplex PCR reads. The profile shows some 500,000 distinct CDR3 sequences, less than 25% of them singletons. This CDR3 comprises 15 residues. Trimming pared 0 bases from V and 2 bases from J, leaving 10 bases between. Looked up from germline, CDR1 is ENHRY and CDR2 is SYGVKD. The chain recombines TRBV10-3 with TRBJ2-5; D call uncertain. The clonotype was recovered from a woman in her 30s with Graves' ophthalmopathy. Sequenced input: blood. DNA for the CDR3: TGTGCCATCAGTGAGTCCCAACCACCACAAGAGACCCAGTACTTC. This gives the protein CAISESQPPQETQYF.